The sequence of this TCR beta chain was determined in a study of T-cell memory formation after mild COVID-19. General study points: Mainly in CM and EM were contracting CD4+ clones; CD8+ were in EMRA.

cDNA libraries for TCR alpha and TCR beta, carrying sample barcodes and UMIs, came from 5'RACE with constant-segment primers. TCRdb fed the 5' RACE reads into MiXCR, producing one record per CDR3 protein. The repertoire has 35,000 to 55,000 distinct CDR3 sequences, roughly 9% of them found once; the top ten carry about 11%. To note about this clonotype: Its antigen is as yet unknown.

Germline assignment: CDR1 MGHRA and CDR2 YSYEKL. The CDR3 covers 16 residues. Deletions cut 1 base from V and 2 bases from J, with 12 bases between. The sequence came from an adult woman who had mild COVID-19 (a few samples of this study predate the infection). Cell type and time point are not known. The chain uses TRBV4-1 and TRBJ1-3; D not certain. Sequenced material: PBMCs or a T cell subset sorted from them (not recorded which). CDR3 sequence reads: CASSQGGPGAGNTIYF. CDR3 in DNA: TGCGCCAGCAGCCAAGGTGGCCCGGGAGCTGGAAACACCATATATTTT.